Listed here are 8 T cell receptor beta chains from one sample, sequenced in a study of blood T cells in healthy people across ages. For the second PCR, which ran for about 6 to 11 cycles, a sample-barcoded 5' primer and a J-beta primer mix were used. TCRdb used MiXCR to reprocess the 5' RACE reads, holding one entry per CDR3 protein. The sample lists fewer than 900,000 distinct CDR3 sequences; approximately 35% were seen once. Sequenced input: blood. These receptors all come from a man aged 18 to 30 in good health.

Concerning this clonotype: A much bigger clone sits one base away, suggesting this may be a read error. The rearrangement links TRBV12-3 or TRBV12-4 to TRBJ2-1; D is possibly TRBD1 or TRBD2 (5 bases each). The CDR3 sequence is 15 residues long. Trimming removed 2 bases from V and 13 bases from J, with 21 bases in between. The CDR3 reads CASSLLGRMLETQFF. The CDR3 DNA is TGTGCCAGCAGTTTACTGGGACGGATGTTAGAGACCCAGTTCTTC.

The chain couples TRBV5-1 to TRBJ2-5; 9 nucleotides align to TRBD1. Trimming removed 1 base from V and 5 bases from J; junction bases left unmatched: 6. This CDR3 has 15 residues. CDR1 and CDR2 from the germline V gene are SGHRS and YFSETQ. The CDR3 DNA reads TGCGCCAGCAGCTTGAATCCCGACAGGGGGGAGACCCAGTACTTC. Its translation: CASSLNPDRGETQYF.

Only a few counts were recorded for this clonotype. The gene calls are TRBV7-9 and TRBJ2-5; tentatively, D is TRBD1 (5 bases). V was pared by 8 bases and J by 0 bases, with 10 bases between. The CDR3 covers 13 residues. Germline V gene data show CDR1 as SEHNR and CDR2 as FQNEAQ (reference sequence). The CDR3 protein is CASDRQNQETQYF. The CDR3 bases are TGTGCCAGCGATCGACAGAACCAAGAGACCCAGTACTTC.

On this clonotype: Just one base apart from a much larger clone, this may be a read error. This chain connects TRBV5-1 to TRBJ2-7; D gene unclear. The DNA end favors TRBJ2-5, so the J call may be wrong. CDR1 SGHRS and CDR2 YFSETQ come from the germline V gene. The CDR3 has 14 amino acids. The CDR3 spells CASSPPNNQETQYF. CDR3 bases: TGCGCCAGCAGCCCTCCGAACAACCAAGAGACCCAGTACTTC.

This chain joins TRBV7-8 and TRBJ1-6, with unresolved D. From germline, CDR1 is SGHVS and CDR2 FQNEAQ. CDR3 length: 16 residues. V lost 2 bases and J 0 bases, leaving 8 bases between the germline ends. This chain's CDR3 is CASSLRTSSYNSPLHF. In nucleotides, the CDR3 is TGTGCCAGCAGCTTAAGGACGAGCTCCTATAATTCACCCCTCCACTTT. Using reference TRBV7-8 and TRBJ1-6 for the parts outside the CDR3, the full variable domain is GAGVSQSPRYKVAKRGQDVALRCDPISGHVSLFWYQQALGQGPEFLTYFQNEAQLDKSGLPSDRFFAERPEGSVSTLKIQRTQQEDSAVYLCASSLRTSSYNSPLHFGNGTRLTVT.

This clonotype was detected a few times. This rearrangement joins TRBV13 to TRBJ2-3; D gene unclear. V was pared by 5 bases and J by 0 bases, with 9 bases between. This CDR3 has 14 amino acids. Germline CDR1 PRHDT, CDR2 FYEKMQ (reference sequence). CDR3 DNA: TGTGCCAGCAGCGACGAGGCTAGCACAGATACGCAGTATTTT. It encodes CASSDEASTDTQYF.

This clonotype was seen once. The V gene is TRBV5-1, the J gene TRBJ2-5; 9 positions agree with TRBD2. Germline CDR1 is SGHRS and CDR2 is YFSETQ. The CDR3 is 15 amino acids. V trimming: 3 bases; J trimming: 11 bases; junction bases outside the gene matches: 14. The CDR3 protein is CASSSLRTSDNEQYF. The CDR3 coding sequence is TGCGCCAGCAGCTCCTTAAGGACTAGCGATAATGAGCAGTACTTC.

Concerning this clonotype itself: At one end, the junction sequence differs from germline, possibly due to a read error. This chain links TRBV12-3 or TRBV12-4 with TRBJ1-1; perhaps TRBD1 as D (5 bases). This CDR3 has 14 amino acids. The CDR3 protein is CASSVAGRGTEAFF. The CDR3 nucleotides read TGTGCCAGCAGTGTAGCGGGTAGGGGTACTGAAGCTTTCTTT.